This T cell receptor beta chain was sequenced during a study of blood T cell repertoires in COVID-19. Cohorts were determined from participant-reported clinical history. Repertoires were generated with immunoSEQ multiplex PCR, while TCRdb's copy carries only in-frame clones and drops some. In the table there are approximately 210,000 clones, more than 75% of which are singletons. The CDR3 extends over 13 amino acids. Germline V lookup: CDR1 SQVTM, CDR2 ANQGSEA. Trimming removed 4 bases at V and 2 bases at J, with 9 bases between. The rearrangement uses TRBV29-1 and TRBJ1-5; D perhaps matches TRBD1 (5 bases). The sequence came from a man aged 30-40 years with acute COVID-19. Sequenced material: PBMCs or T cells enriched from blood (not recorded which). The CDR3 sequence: CSVGGRGNQPQHF. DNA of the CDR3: TGCAGCGTTGGGGGCCGGGGCAATCAGCCCCAGCATTTT.